This TCR beta chain is drawn from a study of T cell responses to AZD1222 COVID-19 vaccine (dated by TCRdb to the early 2020s). General notes on the study: AZD1222 recipients with second doses at about 4 weeks or about 12 weeks were pooled, because spike-specific TCR depth and breadth did not differ between schedules. A total of 233 trial participants underwent TCR sequencing, of whom some 200 had received two doses of AZD1222 and approximately 25 had received two doses of the MenACWY control vaccine. Trial participants were enrolled into age subgroups of 18-55, 56-69 and 70-plus years, which contained about 150, 27 and 61 TCR-sequenced participants, respectively.

Here is what the overall study found, with its caveats: Only six AZD1222 recipients were SARS-CoV-2 seropositive at baseline, limiting conclusions about previously exposed vaccinees. After two AZD1222 doses, both the breadth and the depth of spike-specific TCRs were significantly higher than at day 0 and than in MenACWY recipients. Reportedly, close to half of the unique spike-specific TCRs recognized epitopes lying outside the regions that are mutated in the B.1.351 and B.1.1.7 variants. The vaccine-associated CD4 TCRs covered the entire spike protein, and the dominant responses fell in regions 160-218 and 743-854. In the small 56-69-year group, the increase in depth fell short of significance, most likely because of low power. Because no samples from the day 14 peak response were available, repertoires could be characterized only after the peak T cell response. Most participants were white British and females outnumbered males, and the authors suggested that clonal diversity may have been underestimated.

The intended sense of this specimen's time point label: baseline before first vaccination. Vaccinee samples came from UK trials COV001 and COV002, including a single-blind randomized controlled phase 2/3 trial of AZD1222 (ChAdOx1 nCoV-19) in healthy adults. Trial participant PBMC samples were collected at day 0 and day 28 after the second dose for TCRbeta chain sequencing. The CDR3 numbers 15 residues from cysteine through phenylalanine. The entry retains the CDR3 DNA only, 45 bases that are in frame from base 1. The germline V gene (reference sequence) yields LNHDA for CDR1 and SQIVND for CDR2. V has 7 bases trimmed and J has 2 bases trimmed; junction bases matching no gene number 6. The CDR3 regions of human TCRbeta chains were analyzed by immunosequencing. The original pipeline was this. Repertoire TCRs were checked for matches against a reference library of SARS-CoV-2-specific TCRs that had been generated using the MIRA antigen-specificity platform. Breadth meant the fraction of unique TCRs that were SARS-CoV-2-associated, whereas depth meant the fraction of total T cells that were SARS-CoV-2-associated. Using the MIRA data, each spike-specific TCR was assigned both to the spike region to which the TCR was reactive and to a CD4 or CD8 class. Log10-transformed breadth and depth values were compared by one-way ANOVA with Sidak's multiple comparisons tests. The immuneACCESS repertoire file appears here via TCRdb, limited to in-frame rearrangements. These files lack a portion of the clones; in checked studies, under half of the deficit traces to unresolved V genes, and the cause of the others is not known. That table is the source of V, J and clone size, and D and trimming were worked out from the DNA. The sample data list 150,000 to 200,000 clones, and approximately 90% of these were observed just once. The ten top clones hold approximately 1.4% of the sample.

About this clone: Its antigen is unknown. Per-base qualities were not stored, and no clone one base away is much larger.

The chain joins TRBV19 to TRBJ1-4, with 8 bases matching TRBD1. Sequencing used peripheral blood, obtained on day 0 of AZD1222 vaccination. The source is an adult in good health. The CDR3 region reads CASNGRGPTNEKLFF. Here is the DNA: TGTGCCAGTAATGGCAGGGGGCCGACTAATGAAAAACTGTTTTTT.